A selection of T cell receptor beta chains follows, all from one sample in a study of cytomegalovirus exposure and HLA in healthy donors. TCRdb's copy holds only in-frame clones and misses some; the assay was immunoSEQ multiplex PCR. This table has under 100,000 clones, around two thirds appearing once. Sequencing input: PBMCs. These receptors came from a woman in her 30s in good health and CMV-seropositive. Each CDR3 is given with its conserved first and last residue. Fields, in order: J gene, D gene, clone size, V gene, CDR3 protein, CDR3 DNA. The D gene is left open where the match is weak. Where a row states a size, it is once, few, many or the class of an expanded clone; other rows omit it.

TRBJ1-2 . . TRBV28 CASSWVGVGYTF TGTGCCAGCAGTTGGGTCGGAGTAGGCTACACCTTC
TRBJ1-4 . . TRBV6-1 CATGRTNEKLFF TGTGCCACCGGGAGGACTAATGAAAAACTGTTTTTT
TRBJ2-1 . . TRBV4-3 CASSQEMAGEQFF TGCGCCAGCAGCCAAGAGATGGCAGGGGAGCAGTTCTTC
TRBJ1-6 . . TRBV19 CASGDLNSPLHF TGTGCCAGCGGGGACTTGAATTCACCCCTCCACTTT
TRBJ2-1 TRBD1 . TRBV4-2 CASSPRTGGNNEQFF TGTGCCAGCAGCCCCCGGACAGGGGGAAACAATGAGCAGTTCTTC
TRBJ2-5 TRBD2 . TRBV9 CASSVWTSGGLETQYF TGTGCCAGCAGCGTCTGGACTAGCGGGGGGCTGGAGACCCAGTACTTC
TRBJ1-1 . few TRBV28 CASKQGSSLNTEAFF TGTGCCAGCAAGCAGGGCTCATCCTTGAACACTGAAGCTTTCTTT
TRBJ2-1 TRBD2 . TRBV6-5 CASRRLAGGHNEQFF TGTGCCAGCAGGCGACTAGCGGGGGGGCACAATGAGCAGTTCTTC
TRBJ2-7 TRBD2 . TRBV6-5 CASSYSLAGSEQYF TGTGCCAGCAGTTACTCGCTAGCGGGAAGCGAGCAGTACTTC
TRBJ1-6 . once TRBV2 CASSDDSLNSPLHF TGTGCCAGCAGTGATGACAGCTTAAATTCACCCCTCCACTTT
TRBJ1-6 TRBD1 . TRBV6-1 CASSEDRDSYNSPLHF TGTGCCAGCAGTGAGGACAGGGATTCCTATAATTCACCCCTCCACTTT
TRBJ1-1 . . TRBV9 CASSVAGEGGAFF TGTGCCAGCAGCGTAGCGGGGGAGGGCGGAGCTTTCTTT
TRBJ1-2 TRBD1 . TRBV6-5 CASSYRRTGGGYGYTF TGTGCCAGCAGTTACCGACGGACAGGGGGAGGCTATGGCTACACCTTC
TRBJ1-1 TRBD1 . TRBV19 CASSTATGYTEAFF TGTGCCAGTAGTACGGCGACAGGGTACACTGAAGCTTTCTTT
TRBJ2-5 . . TRBV5-1 CASSLAQAQETQYF TGCGCCAGCAGCTTGGCTCAGGCCCAAGAGACCCAGTACTTC
TRBJ1-1 . . TRBV4-1 CASSQVRGTNTEAFF TGCGCCAGCAGCCAAGTCAGAGGCACGAACACTGAAGCTTTCTTT
TRBJ1-1 TRBD1 . TRBV19 CASRRGRQDRAASGWTEAFF TGTGCCAGTAGAAGGGGACGCCAGGACAGGGCAGCCTCGGGTTGGACTGAAGCTTTCTTT
TRBJ2-1 TRBD2 . TRBV30 CAWRGLAGGPEQFF TGTGCCTGGAGGGGATTAGCGGGGGGCCCTGAGCAGTTCTTC
TRBJ1-2 TRBD1 . TRBV5-6 CASSLGPPGQRGYGYTF TGTGCCAGCAGCTTGGGACCTCCGGGACAGAGGGGCTATGGCTACACCTTC
TRBJ1-2 . . TRBV30 CAWNTGSGNYGYTF TGTGCCTGGAATACAGGGTCGGGGAACTATGGCTACACCTTC
TRBJ1-5 . . TRBV28 CASSPQGSNQPQHF TGTGCCAGCAGTCCGCAGGGGAGCAATCAGCCCCAGCATTTT
TRBJ2-5 . . TRBV11-3 CASRGIDSFGAGLETQYF TGTGCCAGCAGGGGAATCGATTCGTTTGGGGCAGGTCTAGAGACCCAGTACTTC
TRBJ1-2 . . TRBV9 CASSVGPGGANYGYTF TGTGCCAGCAGCGTAGGCCCGGGGGGGGCTAACTATGGCTACACCTTC
TRBJ1-1 TRBD1 . TRBV5-1 CASSPDGTGRGTEAFF TGCGCCAGCAGTCCAGACGGGACAGGGAGAGGCACTGAAGCTTTCTTT
TRBJ1-3 TRBD1 . TRBV10-2 CASRGQVLSGNTIYF TGCGCCAGCAGGGGACAGGTCCTCTCTGGAAACACCATATATTTT
TRBJ1-1 . . TRBV9 CASSVDPGHMNTEAFF TGTGCCAGCAGCGTCGATCCGGGACACATGAACACTGAAGCTTTCTTT
TRBJ2-7 TRBD2 . TRBV2 CASRLAGPSYEQYF TGTGCCAGCAGGCTAGCGGGGCCCTCCTACGAGCAGTACTTC
TRBJ1-6 TRBD1 . TRBV10-3 CAIRPSLGTEVSPLHF TGTGCCATCAGACCTAGCTTGGGGACAGAGGTCTCACCCCTCCACTTT
TRBJ2-5 TRBD1 . TRBV5-1 CASSYSMTGFETQYF TGCGCCAGCAGCTATTCAATGACAGGGTTCGAGACCCAGTACTTC
TRBJ2-3 . . TRBV27 CASSAWRGRGDTQYF TGTGCCAGCAGCGCCTGGAGGGGGCGAGGAGATACGCAGTATTTT
TRBJ1-1 TRBD1 few TRBV18 CASSRQGTGSSTEAFF TGTGCCAGCTCACGCCAAGGGACAGGGAGTAGCACTGAAGCTTTCTTT
TRBJ2-2 . . TRBV7-3 CASSLSWNTGELFF TGTGCCAGCAGCTTATCCTGGAACACCGGGGAGCTGTTTTTT
TRBJ2-5 . . TRBV6-1 CASSYGETQYF TGTGCCAGCAGTTACGGGGAGACCCAGTACTTC
TRBJ2-3 TRBD2 . TRBV19 CASPSRQRGPLSTDTQYF TGTGCCAGTCCATCCCGCCAGCGGGGGCCCTTAAGCACAGATACGCAGTATTTT
TRBJ2-3 TRBD2 few TRBV7-9 CASSSPWRGGDTQYF TGTGCCAGCAGTTCCCCCTGGCGGGGGGGAGATACGCAGTATTTT
TRBJ2-7 TRBD2 . TRBV30 CAWRVTSGGRDLTQQYF TGTGCCTGGAGGGTGACTAGCGGGGGCCGAGATCTTACGCAGCAGTACTTC
TRBJ2-7 TRBD2 . TRBV7-2 CASSPSGVGGVGEQYF TGTGCCAGCAGCCCCAGCGGGGTCGGGGGGGTAGGGGAGCAGTACTTC
TRBJ1-3 . many TRBV7-2 CASSSSSHRRDSGNTIYF TGTGCCAGCAGCTCGTCCTCTCACCGACGGGACTCTGGAAACACCATATATTTT
TRBJ1-4 TRBD1 . TRBV15 CATSRDWGQGDNEKLFF TGTGCCACCAGCAGAGACTGGGGACAGGGTGATAATGAAAAACTGTTTTTT
TRBJ1-2 . once TRBV30 CAWSVPGHGYTF TGTGCCTGGAGTGTCCCAGGGCACGGCTACACCTTC
TRBJ1-1 . few TRBV4-3 CASTYRMNTEAFF TGCGCCAGCACCTACCGAATGAACACTGAAGCTTTCTTT
TRBJ1-2 . . TRBV4-1 CASSPVAGNYGYTF TGCGCCAGCAGCCCTGTGGCAGGCAACTATGGCTACACCTTC
TRBJ1-4 . few TRBV15 CATSRGRPGIRGEKLFF TGTGCCACCAGCAGAGGGCGACCTGGGATAAGAGGGGAAAAACTGTTTTTT
TRBJ1-4 . . TRBV18 CASSLEQVPSEKLFF TGTGCCAGCTCGCTCGAACAGGTTCCCTCTGAAAAACTGTTTTTT
TRBJ1-1 . many TRBV5-4 CASSFNTDTEAFF TGTGCCAGCAGCTTTAATACAGACACTGAAGCTTTCTTT
TRBJ1-2 . few TRBV2 CASIYTGEGYTF TGTGCCAGCATTTACACAGGCGAGGGCTACACCTTC
TRBJ1-1 . . TRBV5-1 CASSDPTDSTEAFF TGCGCCAGCAGCGACCCTACGGACAGCACTGAAGCTTTCTTT
TRBJ1-4 . . TRBV6-5 CASSYQGTNEKLFF TGTGCCAGCAGTTATCAGGGGACTAATGAAAAACTGTTTTTT
TRBJ2-3 TRBD2 . TRBV9 CASNLGGGGADTQYF TGTGCCAGCAACCTAGGAGGCGGGGGGGCGGATACGCAGTATTTT
TRBJ1-1 . few TRBV28 CASSRRRGTEAFF TGTGCCAGCAGCCGAAGGCGGGGGACTGAAGCTTTCTTT
TRBJ2-2 TRBD2 few TRBV28 CASIKRGVVTGELFF TGTGCCAGCATAAAGCGGGGGGTGGTCACCGGGGAGCTGTTTTTT
TRBJ1-1 . few TRBV11-2 CASSSQVGNTEAFF TGTGCCAGCAGCTCACAGGTGGGAAACACTGAAGCTTTCTTT
TRBJ1-4 . . TRBV6-4 CAYNRVATNEKLFF TGTGCTTATAACAGGGTAGCAACTAATGAAAAACTGTTTTTT
TRBJ2-7 . . TRBV15 CATSRDVGGIDEQYF TGTGCCACCAGCAGGGATGTTGGGGGGATCGACGAGCAGTACTTC
TRBJ1-5 TRBD1 few TRBV10-3 CAISESGQGAGNQPQHF TGTGCCATCAGTGAGTCGGGACAGGGGGCGGGCAATCAGCCCCAGCATTTT
TRBJ2-3 TRBD1 few TRBV18 CASSPGQVGTDTQYF TGTGCCAGCTCACCCGGACAGGTGGGCACAGATACGCAGTATTTT
TRBJ2-7 TRBD2 once TRBV7-6 CASSYYRAGEQYF TGTGCCAGCAGCTACTATAGGGCGGGGGAGCAATACTTC
TRBJ1-5 . . TRBV6-5 CASSSQGMGNQPQHF TGTGCCAGCAGTTCTCAGGGGATGGGCAATCAGCCCCAGCATTTT
TRBJ2-3 TRBD2 . TRBV10-3 CAISREGPDTQYF TGTGCCATCAGTAGGGAGGGACCGGATACGCAGTATTTT